The next 4 T cell receptor beta chains were all read from a single sample in a study of CXCR3-negative and CXCR3-positive naive CD8 T cells. Overall study findings and caveats: For CXCR3-positive naive cells, TRB CDR3s were more hydrophobic than those of CXCR3-negative naive cells.

The antigens of these receptors remain unknown. UMI labels and 5' RACE were used to prepare the TRB cDNA libraries. TCRdb reanalyzed the 5' RACE reads and collapses them to one entry per CDR3 protein, without DNA. Its clone listing holds over 50,000 distinct CDR3 sequences. Sequenced input: naive CXCR3+ CD8+ T cells from blood. Subset defined: CD45RO-CCR7+CD27+CD95- naive CD8+ T cells expressing CXCR3 (TNR3+). These receptors originate from a human donor in good health. Some clones in this sample may be carry-over from other donors' samples.

The chain has TRBV29-1 and TRBJ2-7. This CDR3 has 13 amino acids. Germline assignment: CDR1 SQVTM and CDR2 ANQGSEA. CDR3 amino acids: CSVEDRESYEQYF.

V usage is TRBV29-1 and J usage is TRBJ1-5; TCRdb designates TRBD1, a call that cannot be tested without DNA. This CDR3 region has 13 residues. CDR1 SQVTM and CDR2 ANQGSEA come from the germline V gene. CDR3 residues: CSVTLGGNQPQHF. Full variable domain (rest looked up from reference TRBV29-1 and TRBJ1-5): SAVISQKPSRDICQRGTSLTIQCQVDSQVTMMFWYRQQPGQSLTLIATANQGSEATYESGFVIDKFPISRPNLTFSTLTVSNMSPEDSSIYLCSVTLGGNQPQHFGDGTRLSIL.

The chain uses TRBV28 and TRBJ1-5. CDR3 length equals 12 residues. Germline V gene sequence: CDR1 MDHEN, CDR2 SYDVKM. This CDR3 is CASDLVNQPQHF.

The rearrangement links TRBV5-1 to TRBJ2-1; the D call of TRBD1 rests on TCRdb alone, since no DNA is present to check it. The CDR3 is made up of 12 amino acids. Per the germline V gene, CDR1 is SGHRS and CDR2 is YFSETQ. CDR3 protein: CASRGTGNEQFF.